This TCR beta chain was identified during a study of preoperative IRX-2 immunotherapy in early breast cancer. The CDR3 has 14 amino acids. V lost 6 bases and J lost 6, with 17 bases in between. As for treatment: preoperative locoregional IRX-2 cytokine immunotherapy. This phase Ib study tested locoregional IRX-2 cytokine immunotherapy given before surgery. Generated by immunoSEQ multiplex PCR, the TCRdb table keeps only in-frame clones and is missing some. Among tens of thousands of clones listed, over 85% were seen once. This TCR was sampled from a human donor with breast cancer. Specimen: tumor tissue, collected after IRX-2 immunotherapy. This sequence joins TRBV23-1 and TRBJ1-1; D is unclear. TRBV23-1 is known as an ORF, though its function is uncertain. Written as DNA, the CDR3 is TGCGCCAGCAGCCTCCAAGTCTCAGCCGCTGAAGCTTTCTTT. Translated, it gives CASSLQVSAAEAFF.